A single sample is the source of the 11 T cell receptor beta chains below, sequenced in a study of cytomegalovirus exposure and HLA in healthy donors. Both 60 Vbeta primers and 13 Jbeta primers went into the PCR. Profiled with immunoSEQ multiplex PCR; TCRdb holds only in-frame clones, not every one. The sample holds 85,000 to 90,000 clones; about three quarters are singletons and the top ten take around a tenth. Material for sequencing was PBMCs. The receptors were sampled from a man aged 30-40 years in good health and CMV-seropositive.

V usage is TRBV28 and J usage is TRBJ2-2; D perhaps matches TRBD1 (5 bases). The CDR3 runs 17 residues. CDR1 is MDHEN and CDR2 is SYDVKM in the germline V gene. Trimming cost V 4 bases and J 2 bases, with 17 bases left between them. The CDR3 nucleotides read TGTGCCAGCAGTTATCCCACAGGTCGCAGTAACACCGGGGAGCTGTTTTTT. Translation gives CASSYPTGRSNTGELFF.

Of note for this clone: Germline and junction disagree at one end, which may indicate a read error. The CDR3 DNA sequence: TGCGCCAGCAGCTTGGGGACAGAGACCTACAAGCAGTACTTC. It encodes CASSLGTETYKQYF. The J gene is TRBJ2-7, the V gene TRBV5-1, with D possibly matching TRBD1 (6 bases). Germline V gene lookup returns CDR1 SGHRS and CDR2 YFSETQ. The CDR3 has 14 amino acids.

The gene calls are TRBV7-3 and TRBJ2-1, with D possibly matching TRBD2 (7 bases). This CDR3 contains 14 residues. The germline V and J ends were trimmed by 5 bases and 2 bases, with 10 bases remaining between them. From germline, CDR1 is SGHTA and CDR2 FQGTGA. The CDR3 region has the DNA TGTGCCAGCAGCAAGGGGGGGCCCTACAATGAGCAGTTCTTC. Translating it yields CASSKGGPYNEQFF. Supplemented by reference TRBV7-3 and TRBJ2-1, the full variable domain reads GAGVSQTPSNKVTEKGKYVELRCDPISGHTALYWYRQSLGQGPEFLIYFQGTGAADDSGLPNDRFFAVRPEGSVSTLKIQRTERGDSAVYLCASSKGGPYNEQFFGPGTRLTVL.

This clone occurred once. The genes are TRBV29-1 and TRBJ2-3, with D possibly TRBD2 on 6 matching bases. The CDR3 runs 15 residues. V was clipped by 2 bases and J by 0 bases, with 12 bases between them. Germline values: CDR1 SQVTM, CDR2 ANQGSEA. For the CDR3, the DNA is TGCAGCGTTGAACCGAGGGAGGCTAGCACAGATACGCAGTATTTT. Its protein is CSVEPREASTDTQYF.

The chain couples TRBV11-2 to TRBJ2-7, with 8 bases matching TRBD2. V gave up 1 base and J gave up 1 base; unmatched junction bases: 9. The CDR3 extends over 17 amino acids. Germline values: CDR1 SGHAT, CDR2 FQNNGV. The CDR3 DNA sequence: TGTGCCAGCAGCTTAGGGTCGGGGGGGCCGAGTTCCTACGAGCAGTACTTC. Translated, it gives CASSLGSGGPSSYEQYF.

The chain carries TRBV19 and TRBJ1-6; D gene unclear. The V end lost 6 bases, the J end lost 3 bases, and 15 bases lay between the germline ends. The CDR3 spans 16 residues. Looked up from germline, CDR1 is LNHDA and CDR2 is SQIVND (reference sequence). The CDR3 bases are TGTGCCAGTAGCAACCCCTTGGAGTACTATAATTCACCCCTCCACTTT. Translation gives CASSNPLEYYNSPLHF.

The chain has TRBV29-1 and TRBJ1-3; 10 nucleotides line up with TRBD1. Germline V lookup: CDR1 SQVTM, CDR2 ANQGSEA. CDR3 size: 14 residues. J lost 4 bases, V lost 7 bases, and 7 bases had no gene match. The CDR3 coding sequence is TGCAGCGCCGGGACAGGGGAGTTGGGAAACACCATATATTTT. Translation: CSAGTGELGNTIYF.

The CDR3 DNA follows: TGTGCCAGTAGTCTCCAGGGTTCCACAGATACGCAGTATTTT. The encoded protein is CASSLQGSTDTQYF. The chain combines TRBV19 with TRBJ2-3; weak D call: TRBD1 (5 bases). This CDR3 is 14 amino acids long. Trimming removed 5 bases at V and 2 bases at J, with 11 bases between. Germline CDR1 and CDR2: LNHDA and SQIVND (reference sequence).

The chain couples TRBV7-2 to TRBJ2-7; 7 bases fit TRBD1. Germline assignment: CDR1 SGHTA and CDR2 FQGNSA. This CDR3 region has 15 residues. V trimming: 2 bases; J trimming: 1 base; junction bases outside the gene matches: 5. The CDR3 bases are TGTGCCAGCAGCTTAAGTAGGGGGCTTTCCTACGAGCAGTACTTC. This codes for CASSLSRGLSYEQYF.

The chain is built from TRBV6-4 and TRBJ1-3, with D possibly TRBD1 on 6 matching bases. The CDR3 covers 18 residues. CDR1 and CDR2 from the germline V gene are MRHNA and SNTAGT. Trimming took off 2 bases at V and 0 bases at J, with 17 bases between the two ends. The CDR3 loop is CASSDMYRERSSGNTIYF. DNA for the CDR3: TGTGCCAGCAGTGACATGTACAGGGAACGCAGCTCTGGAAACACCATATATTTT.

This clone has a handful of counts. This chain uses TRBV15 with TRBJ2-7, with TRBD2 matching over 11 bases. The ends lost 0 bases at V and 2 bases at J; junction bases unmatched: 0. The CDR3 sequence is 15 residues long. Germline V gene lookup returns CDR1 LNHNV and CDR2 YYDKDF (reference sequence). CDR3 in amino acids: CATSRDSGGAYEQYF. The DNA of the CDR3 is TGTGCCACCAGCAGAGATAGCGGGGGGGCCTACGAGCAGTACTTC. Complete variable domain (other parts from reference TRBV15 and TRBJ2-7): DAMVIQNPRYQVTQFGKPVTLSCSQTLNHNVMYWYQQKSSQAPKLLFHYYDKDFNNEADTPDNFQSRRPNTSFCFLDIRSPGLGDTAMYLCATSRDSGGAYEQYFGPGTRLTVT.